Presented here are 22 T cell receptor beta chains from one specimen sequenced in a study of OX40 agonist ivuxolimab in advanced cancers. Clones were sequenced by immunoSEQ multiplex PCR, and TCRdb holds only the in-frame ones, with some missing. The repertoire holds about 110,000 clones, 80% to 95% seen once, with roughly 0.66% in the top ten. This sample comprised CD4+ or CD8+ T cells sorted from blood, obtained in a trial of the OX40 agonist ivuxolimab. The receptors were sampled from an adult with an advanced solid tumor such as melanoma, head and neck, liver or kidney cancer.

V and J are TRBV5-1 and TRBJ2-3; D is possibly TRBD1 or TRBD2 (5 bases each). Germline V gene lookup returns CDR1 SGHRS and CDR2 YFSETQ. The V gene lost 5 bases and the J gene lost 0 bases, with 13 bases spanning the gap. This CDR3 contains 15 residues. The CDR3 sequence: CASRFPGRSTDTQYF. The CDR3 nucleotides read TGCGCCAGCAGATTTCCGGGACGGAGCACAGATACGCAGTATTTT.

The V call is TRBV29-1, the J call TRBJ1-6; TRBD1 matches 7 bases. This CDR3 is 12 amino acids long. Trimming removed 6 bases from V and 7 bases from J; junction bases left unmatched: 3. The germline gives CDR1 SQVTM, CDR2 ANQGSEA. The CDR3 nucleotides are TGCAGCGTAGGGGACAGCAATTCACCCCTCCACTTT. Encoded protein: CSVGDSNSPLHF.

This rearrangement joins TRBV30 to TRBJ1-3; no firm D call. Trimming removed 4 bases from V and 4 bases from J, with 17 bases in between. Germline loops: CDR1 GTSNPN, CDR2 SVGIG (reference sequence). The length of the CDR3 is 15 residues. This CDR3 is CAWTLGMARGNTIYF. CDR3 coding DNA: TGTGCCTGGACACTAGGGATGGCCCGGGGAAACACCATATATTTT.

This sequence joins TRBV6-5 and TRBJ1-5; 9 bases line up with TRBD1. The V gene end was trimmed by 6 bases and the J gene end by 2 bases; junction bases not matched to a gene: 5. Per the germline V gene, CDR1 is MNHEY and CDR2 is SVGAGI. This CDR3 is built from 15 residues. CDR3 residues: CASSRTGGGNQPQHF. In DNA form, the CDR3 reads TGTGCCAGCAGCCGCACAGGGGGCGGCAATCAGCCCCAGCATTTT.

This clone was counted between two and nine times. The chain carries TRBV10-1 and TRBJ2-2, with 7 positions matching TRBD1. With V trimmed by 8 bases and J by 5 bases, 5 bases remained unmatched. The CDR3 contains 13 residues. Looked up from germline, CDR1 is WNHNN and CDR2 is SYGVQD (reference sequence). CDR3 in amino acids: CASGTVGTGELFF. The DNA of the CDR3 is TGCGCCAGCGGGACAGTCGGGACCGGGGAGCTGTTTTTT.

J is TRBJ2-2 and V is TRBV11-2, with 9 nucleotides matching TRBD2. Trimming cost V 6 bases and J 4 bases; bases outside gene matches: 3. The CDR3 length is 14 residues. Germline CDR1 and CDR2: SGHAT and FQNNGV. CDR3: CASRLAGFTGELFF. The DNA for the CDR3 is TGTGCCAGCAGGCTAGCGGGATTCACCGGGGAGCTGTTTTTT.

The rearrangement joins TRBV5-5 to TRBJ2-7, with D unresolved. The CDR3 consists of 12 residues. The V end lost 1 base, the J end lost 5 bases, and 7 bases lay between the germline ends. CDR1 and CDR2 (germline): SGHKS, YYEKEE (reference sequence). The CDR3: CASSLSANEQYF. CDR3 coding DNA: TGTGCCAGCAGCTTGTCGGCCAACGAGCAGTACTTC.

The chain couples TRBV5-1 to TRBJ2-2; D gene uncertain. The CDR3 is 15 amino acids. CDR1 and CDR2 (germline): SGHRS, YFSETQ. Trimming removed 2 bases from V and 2 bases from J, with 10 bases in between. DNA for the CDR3: TGCGCCAGCAGCTTCAATGCGGCAAACACCGGGGAGCTGTTTTTT. Its protein is CASSFNAANTGELFF.

J is TRBJ2-7 and V is TRBV2; 11 nucleotides align to TRBD2. Germline-derived CDR1 and CDR2 are SNHLY and FYNNEI. The J segment lost 6 bases and the V segment lost 6 bases, leaving 10 bases of the junction unmatched. The length of the CDR3 is 15 residues. The CDR3 spells CASSATSGNVGEQYF. In DNA form, the CDR3 reads TGTGCCAGCAGCGCGACTAGCGGGAATGTAGGCGAGCAGTACTTC.

This chain links TRBV9 with TRBJ2-5, with D perhaps matching TRBD2 (5 bases). The germline V gene has CDR1 SGDLS and CDR2 YYNGEE. The CDR3 has 15 residues. The ends were cut back, 0 bases at V and 2 bases at J, with 11 bases in the middle. In DNA, the CDR3 is TGTGCCAGCAGCGTAGCTACGACTATACAAGAGACCCAGTACTTC. This codes for CASSVATTIQETQYF.

This clone was counted a single time. The V call is TRBV7-8, the J call TRBJ2-3; 8 nucleotides agree with TRBD1. The ends lost 5 bases at V and 3 bases at J; junction bases unmatched: 4. CDR1 and CDR2 from the germline V gene are SGHVS and FQNEAQ. The CDR3 loop spans 14 amino acids. The CDR3 sequence: CASSQTGATDTQYF. In nucleotides, the CDR3 is TGTGCCAGCAGCCAGACAGGGGCAACAGATACGCAGTATTTT.

The chain has TRBV6-5 and TRBJ1-4; unclear D gene. CDR1 is MNHEY, CDR2 SVGAGI, per germline. The V end was cut by 2 bases, the J end by 8 bases, with 3 bases between. The CDR3 is made up of 11 amino acids. The CDR3 spells CASSYGEKLFF. CDR3 nucleotide sequence: TGTGCCAGCAGTTACGGAGAAAAACTGTTTTTT.

The chain joins TRBV7-9 to TRBJ2-5; D not certain. V lost 4 bases to trimming and J lost 11 bases, with 14 bases between them. This CDR3 spans 12 amino acids. Germline CDR1 SEHNR, CDR2 FQNEAQ (reference sequence). CDR3 protein: CASSSLGEVQYF. The CDR3 DNA is TGTGCCAGCAGCTCGCTCGGTGAGGTGCAGTACTTC.

This CDR3 reads CASSPWTGGHEKLFF. For the CDR3, the DNA is TGTGCCAGCAGTCCCTGGACAGGCGGACATGAAAAACTGTTTTTT. The genes are TRBV27 and TRBJ1-4; 7 nucleotides line up with TRBD1. J was trimmed by 6 bases and V by 5 bases; bases with no gene match: 9. Per the germline V gene, CDR1 is MNHEY and CDR2 is SMNVEV (reference sequence). The CDR3 runs 15 residues.

This sequence joins TRBV19 and TRBJ2-5; 10 bases line up with TRBD2. CDR3 length equals 14 residues. Trimming cost V 6 bases and J 6 bases; bases outside gene matches: 7. Per germline, CDR1 LNHDA and CDR2 SQIVND (reference sequence). The CDR3, as DNA: TGTGCCAGTAGAAAAGGACTAGCGGAAAAGACCCAGTACTTC. Protein sequence: CASRKGLAEKTQYF. The full variable domain, its missing parts supplied by reference TRBV19 and TRBJ2-5, is DGGITQSPKYLFRKEGQNVTLSCEQNLNHDAMYWYRQDPGQGLRLIYYSQIVNDFQKGDIAEGYSVSREKKESFPLTVTSAQKNPTAFYLCASRKGLAEKTQYFGPGTRLLVL.

The chain uses TRBV10-1 and TRBJ2-3; no firm D call. CDR1 and CDR2 from the germline V gene are WNHNN and SYGVQD (reference sequence). There are 13 residues in the CDR3. V lost 4 bases and J lost 0, with 5 bases in between. In DNA form, the CDR3 reads TGCGCCAGCAGTGTCTCCAGCACAGATACGCAGTATTTT. It encodes CASSVSSTDTQYF.

J is TRBJ2-5 and V is TRBV6-5, with D possibly being TRBD2 (5 bases). Germline CDR1 is MNHEY and CDR2 is SVGAGI. The CDR3 is 15 amino acids. V gave up 2 bases and J gave up 5 bases, with 15 bases separating them. As DNA, the CDR3 is TGTGCCAGCAGTTACGGATTACTAGTTTCGGAGACCCAGTACTTC. It yields the protein CASSYGLLVSETQYF.

The chain links TRBV10-3 to TRBJ1-2; 7 bases line up with TRBD1. Trimming cost V 1 base and J 3 bases; bases outside gene matches: 5. There are 15 residues in the CDR3. The germline V gene encodes CDR1 ENHRY and CDR2 SYGVKD. CDR3 sequence (DNA): TGTGCCATCAGTGAGTACAGGCAGGGGGACTATGGCTACACCTTC. The encoded protein is CAISEYRQGDYGYTF.

V and J are TRBV11-3 and TRBJ2-1, with 11 bases identical to TRBD2. This CDR3 region has 15 residues. Germline loops: CDR1 SGHNT, CDR2 YENEEA. V lost 6 bases to trimming and J lost 6 bases; unmatched junction nucleotides: 7. The CDR3, as DNA: TGTGCCAGCAGACAACTAGCGGGAGTAGTCAATGAGCAGTTCTTC. Its translation: CASRQLAGVVNEQFF.

The gene calls are TRBV2 and TRBJ2-7; either TRBD1 or TRBD2 may supply D (5 bases each). This CDR3 has 14 residues. CDR1 and CDR2 (germline): SNHLY, FYNNEI. With 6 bases removed from V and 6 bases from J, the gap between germline ends came to 18 bases. The CDR3 DNA follows: TGTGCCAGCAGGGGGGAACCCTCTCGGGCCGAGCAGTACTTC. Its protein is CASRGEPSRAEQYF.

The chain joins TRBV4-1 to TRBJ2-2; TRBD2 aligns across 9 bases. This CDR3 is built from 18 residues. Germline CDR1 MGHRA, CDR2 YSYEKL. After removal of 1 base from V and 5 bases from J, the junction contained 11 bases not matched to a gene. As DNA, the CDR3 is TGCGCCAGCAGCCAAGTCGGGTCTAGCGGGGCATATACCGGGGAGCTGTTTTTT. It is translated as CASSQVGSSGAYTGELFF.

This chain uses TRBV29-1 with TRBJ2-5; D not certain. CDR3 length equals 12 residues. The V end lost 6 bases, the J end lost 5 bases, and 13 bases lay between the germline ends. Germline lookup yields CDR1 SQVTM and CDR2 ANQGSEA. As DNA, the CDR3 is TGCAGCGTCGGCTCCGGCGCGGAGACCCAGTACTTC. This sequence encodes CSVGSGAETQYF. Combining the CDR3 with reference TRBV29-1 and TRBJ2-5 gives the whole variable domain SAVISQKPSRDICQRGTSLTIQCQVDSQVTMMFWYRQQPGQSLTLIATANQGSEATYESGFVIDKFPISRPNLTFSTLTVSNMSPEDSSIYLCSVGSGAETQYFGPGTRLLVL.